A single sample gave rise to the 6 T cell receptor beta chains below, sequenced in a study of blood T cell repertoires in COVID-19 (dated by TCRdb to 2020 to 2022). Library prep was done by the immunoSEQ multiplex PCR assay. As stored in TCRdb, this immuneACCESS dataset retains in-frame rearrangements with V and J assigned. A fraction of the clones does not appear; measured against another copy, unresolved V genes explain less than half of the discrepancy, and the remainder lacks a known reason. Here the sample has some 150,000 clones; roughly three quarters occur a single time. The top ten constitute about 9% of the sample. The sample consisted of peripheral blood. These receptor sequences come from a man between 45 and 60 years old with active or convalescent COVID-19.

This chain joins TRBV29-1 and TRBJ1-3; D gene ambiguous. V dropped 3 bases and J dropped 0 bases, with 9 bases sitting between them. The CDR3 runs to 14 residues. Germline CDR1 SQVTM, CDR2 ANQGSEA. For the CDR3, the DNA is TGCAGCGTTGACGGGTCGATCTCTGGAAACACCATATATTTT. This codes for CSVDGSISGNTIYF.

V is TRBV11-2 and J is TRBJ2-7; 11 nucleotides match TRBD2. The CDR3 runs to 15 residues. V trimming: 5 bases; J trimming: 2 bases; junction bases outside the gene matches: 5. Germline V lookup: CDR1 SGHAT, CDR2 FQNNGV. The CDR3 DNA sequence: TGTGCCAGCAGCACCGGGACTAGCGGAACCTACGAGCAGTACTTC. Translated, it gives CASSTGTSGTYEQYF. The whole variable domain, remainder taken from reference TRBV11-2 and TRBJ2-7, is EAGVAQSPRYKIIEKRQSVAFWCNPISGHATLYWYQQILGQGPKLLIQFQNNGVVDDSQLPKDRFSAERLKGVDSTLKIQPAKLEDSAVYLCASSTGTSGTYEQYFGPGTRLTVT.

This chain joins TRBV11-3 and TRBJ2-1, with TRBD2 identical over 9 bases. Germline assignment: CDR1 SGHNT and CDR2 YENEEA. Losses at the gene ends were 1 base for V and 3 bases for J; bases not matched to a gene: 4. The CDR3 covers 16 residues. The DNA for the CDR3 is TGTGCCAGCAGCTTAGGCCTAGCGGGACACTACAATGAGCAGTTCTTC. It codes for CASSLGLAGHYNEQFF.

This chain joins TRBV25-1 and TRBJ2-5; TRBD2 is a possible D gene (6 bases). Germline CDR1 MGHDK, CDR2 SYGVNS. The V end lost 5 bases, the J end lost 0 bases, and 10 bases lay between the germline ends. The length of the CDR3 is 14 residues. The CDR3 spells CASSSRDYQETQYF. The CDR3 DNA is TGTGCCAGCAGTTCCCGGGACTACCAAGAGACCCAGTACTTC. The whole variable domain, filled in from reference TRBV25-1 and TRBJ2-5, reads EADIYQTPRYLVIGTGKKITLECSQTMGHDKMYWYQQDPGMELHLIHYSYGVNSTEKGDLSSESTVSRIRTEHFPLTLESARPSHTSQYLCASSSRDYQETQYFGPGTRLLVL.

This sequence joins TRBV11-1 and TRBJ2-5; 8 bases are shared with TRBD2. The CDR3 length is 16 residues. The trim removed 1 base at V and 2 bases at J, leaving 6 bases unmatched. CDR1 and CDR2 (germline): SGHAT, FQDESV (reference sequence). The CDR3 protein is CASSLERAGGQETQYF. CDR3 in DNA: TGTGCCAGCAGCTTAGAGCGGGCGGGAGGTCAAGAGACCCAGTACTTC. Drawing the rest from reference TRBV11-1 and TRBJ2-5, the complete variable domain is EAEVAQSPRYKITEKSQAVAFWCDPISGHATLYWYRQILGQGPELLVQFQDESVVDDSQLPKDRFSAERLKGVDSTLKIQPAELGDSAMYLCASSLERAGGQETQYFGPGTRLLVL.

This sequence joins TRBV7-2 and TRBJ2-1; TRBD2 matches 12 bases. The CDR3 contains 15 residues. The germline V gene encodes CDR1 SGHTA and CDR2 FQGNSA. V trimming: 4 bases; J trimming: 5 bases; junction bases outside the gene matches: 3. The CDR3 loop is CASSSGLAGHNEQFF. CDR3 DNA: TGTGCCAGCAGCTCCGGACTAGCGGGACACAATGAGCAGTTCTTC. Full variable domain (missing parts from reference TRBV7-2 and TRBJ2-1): GAGVSQSPSNKVTEKGKDVELRCDPISGHTALYWYRQSLGQGLEFLIYFQGNSAPDKSGLPSDRFSAERTGGSVSTLTIQRTQQEDSAVYLCASSSGLAGHNEQFFGPGTRLTVL.